The 15 T cell receptor beta chains reported below all come from one sample, sequenced in a study of human T cells and chemical hapten exposure (dated by TCRdb to 2020 to 2023). In the paper's terms, the time point label means: patch test 1, 2 weeks after DPC sensitization. Read against the paper, the sample's treatment or condition label means: therapeutic diphenylcyclopropenone sensitization with weekly scalp DPC. The protocol used for the library was RACE. The sequencing machine was a NextSeq 500. TCRdb trimmed public reads at Q25 via fastp, called clones via MiXCR and kept in-frame beta chains. Rows are combined by CDR3 protein, so each entry shows the most common genes and DNA. The sample table holds about 360,000 distinct CDR3 sequences, of which approximately 5.1% were seen once. The top ten hold 2% to 2.5% of the sample. The source material was whole blood, sampled in connection with sensitization to the hapten diphenylcyclopropenone (DPC). The receptors here all came from a woman between 45 and 60 years old with alopecia areata. Some clones in this sample may be carry-over from other donors' samples.

This chain joins TRBV4-1 and TRBJ1-2; possibly TRBD1 for D (6 bases). V gave up 0 bases and J gave up 4 bases, with 12 bases separating them. The CDR3 contains 15 residues. CDR1 is MGHRA and CDR2 is YSYEKL in the germline V gene. The CDR3: CASSQDPTGSYGYTF. Written as DNA, the CDR3 is TGCGCCAGCAGCCAAGATCCAACAGGGAGCTATGGCTACACCTTC.

V and J are TRBV27 and TRBJ2-7; TRBD2 aligns across 7 bases. Germline-derived CDR1 and CDR2 are MNHEY and SMNVEV (reference sequence). Trimming took 7 bases from V and 2 from J; bases not matched to a gene: 11. The CDR3 spans 15 residues. CDR3 sequence (DNA): TGTGCCAGCAAGATTGGAGCGGGGCTCGCCTACGAGCAGTACTTC. Residues: CASKIGAGLAYEQYF.

At least ten counts were recorded for this clonotype. The genes are TRBV7-2 and TRBJ2-1; TRBD2 aligns across 9 bases. Losses at the gene ends were 10 bases for V and 7 bases for J; bases not matched to a gene: 11. The V gene's germline CDR1 is SGHTA and CDR2 FQGNSA. The CDR3 is made up of 14 amino acids. The CDR3 loop reads CATSWASGVNEQFF. The CDR3 DNA is TGTGCCACCTCCTGGGCTAGCGGGGTTAATGAGCAGTTCTTC.

The J gene is TRBJ2-3, the V gene TRBV14, with 13 positions matching TRBD2. J lost 7 bases, V lost 5 bases, and 6 bases had no gene match. This CDR3 spans 15 amino acids. Germline V gene data show CDR1 as SGHDN and CDR2 as FVKESK. The DNA for the CDR3 is TGTGCCAGCAGCAGGACTAGCGGGAGTTCGAATACGCAGTATTTT. The encoded protein is CASSRTSGSSNTQYF. The variable domain in full, completed from reference TRBV14 and TRBJ2-3, reads EAGVTQFPSHSVIEKGQTVTLRCDPISGHDNLYWYRRVMGKEIKFLLHFVKESKQDESGMPNNRFLAERTGGTYSTLKVQPAELEDSGVYFCASSRTSGSSNTQYFGPGTRLTVL.

The CDR3 bases are TGCGCCAGCAGCTTGGAAAGGGCGGAAGACACTGAAGCTTTCTTT. Translated, it gives CASSLERAEDTEAFF. V gene TRBV5-1 combines with J gene TRBJ1-1; D is unclear. The germline CDR1 and CDR2 sequences are SGHRS and YFSETQ. V lost 0 bases and J lost 3, with 12 bases in between. The CDR3 extends over 15 amino acids.

There are many counts of this clonotype. The J gene is TRBJ2-7, the V gene TRBV12-3 or TRBV12-4, with 9 bases identical to TRBD1. This CDR3 contains 13 residues. The V gene end was trimmed by 6 bases and the J gene end by 11 bases; junction bases not matched to a gene: 11. This CDR3 is CASSSGTGGSEYF. CDR3 coding DNA: TGTGCCAGCAGCTCCGGAACAGGGGGCTCAGAGTACTTC.

This chain connects TRBV4-2 to TRBJ1-2; 7 nucleotides agree with TRBD1. The CDR3 has 15 amino acids. CDR1 and CDR2 from the germline V gene are LGHNA and YNFKEQ. After removal of 4 bases from V and 8 bases from J, the junction contained 13 bases not matched to a gene. In DNA, the CDR3 is TGTGCCAGCAGCCGGGACGGGACAGATGGGGACGGCTACACCTTC. Protein: CASSRDGTDGDGYTF.

This clonotype appeared many times. The chain joins TRBV7-9 to TRBJ1-5; D is uncertain. Germline-derived CDR1 and CDR2 are SEHNR and FQNEAQ (reference sequence). Trimming stripped 5 bases from V and 4 bases from J, with 12 bases between. The CDR3 is 14 amino acids. The CDR3 DNA follows: TGTGCCAGCAGCCGTGACAACAAGAATCAGCCCCAGCATTTT. Residues: CASSRDNKNQPQHF.

This clonotype was counted at least ten times. The V and J genes are TRBV24-1 and TRBJ2-3; D gene ambiguous. Germline CDR1 KGHDR, CDR2 SFDVKD. CDR3 size: 13 residues. V was pared by 7 bases and J by 4 bases, with 11 bases between. The CDR3 sequence is CATSQTSPDTQYF. CDR3 sequence (DNA): TGTGCCACCAGCCAAACGAGTCCAGATACGCAGTATTTT.

This clonotype was seen at least ten times. J is TRBJ2-7 and V is TRBV5-6; D may be TRBD1 (6 bases). Germline loops: CDR1 SGHDT, CDR2 YYEEEE. The CDR3 has 15 amino acids. Trimming took off 0 bases at V and 2 bases at J, with 12 bases between the two ends. The CDR3 loop is CASSLGRTVTYEQYF. The CDR3 DNA reads as TGTGCCAGCAGCTTGGGACGGACAGTTACCTACGAGCAGTACTTC.

This chain uses TRBV12-3 or TRBV12-4 with TRBJ2-3; D is perhaps TRBD1 (5 bases). With 6 bases removed from V and 0 bases from J, the gap between germline ends came to 10 bases. CDR3 length: 14 amino acids. The CDR3 here is CASSRPGSTDTQYF. In DNA, the CDR3 is TGTGCCAGCAGCCGGCCAGGGAGCACAGATACGCAGTATTTT.

At least ten counts were recorded for this clonotype. The chain uses TRBV5-1 and TRBJ2-2, with D maybe TRBD1 (5 bases). With 4 bases removed from V and 1 base from J, the gap between germline ends came to 11 bases. The CDR3 length is 15 residues. Germline assignment: CDR1 SGHRS and CDR2 YFSETQ. The CDR3: CASSQSTGNTGELFF. CDR3 nucleotide sequence: TGCGCCAGCAGCCAGTCTACAGGGAACACCGGGGAGCTGTTTTTT.

This clonotype was found many times. The rearrangement links TRBV20-1 to TRBJ1-5; D ambiguous. CDR1 is DFQATT, CDR2 SNEGSKA, per germline (reference sequence). The CDR3 length is 15 residues. Trimming left V 5 bases short and J 1 base short, with 15 bases between. The CDR3 sequence is CSARVGVGSNQPQHF. DNA for the CDR3: TGCAGTGCTCGTGTAGGAGTTGGAAGCAATCAGCCCCAGCATTTT.

The chain combines TRBV12-5 with TRBJ1-6; D remains ambiguous. Germline CDR1 reads LGHNT; CDR2 reads FRNRAP. Trimming took 2 bases from V and 6 from J, leaving 8 bases between them. The CDR3 sequence is 14 residues long. CDR3 residues: CASGLPEGNSPLHF. Here the CDR3 DNA reads TGTGCTAGTGGTTTGCCAGAGGGTAATTCACCCCTCCACTTT.

The genes are TRBV2 and TRBJ2-3; D might be TRBD1 (6 bases). Germline V gives CDR1 SNHLY, CDR2 FYNNEI. The ends were cut back, 0 bases at V and 9 bases at J, with 13 bases in the middle. The CDR3 is 14 residues long. In DNA form, the CDR3 reads TGTGCCAGCAGTGAAGCCCAGGGGAGAAGAACGCAGTATTTT. It translates to CASSEAQGRRTQYF.